Below are 32 T cell receptor beta chains sequenced from a single sample in a study of cytomegalovirus exposure and HLA in healthy donors (TCRdb year 2017). Libraries came from the immunoSEQ multiplex PCR assay. For the multiplex PCR, a mixture combining 60 forward primers for TCR Vbeta segments and 13 reverse primers for TCR Jbeta segments was used. In its TCRdb copy, this immuneACCESS table keeps in-frame sequences only and misses some clones. Where compared with another copy, unresolved V genes explain less than half of these, and the others have no known cause. Present in this sample are 120,000 to 150,000 clones, approximately 86% of which were seen just once. The ten largest account for 0.4% to 0.55% of the sample. Sequencing was done on a sample of PBMCs. The receptor source for this set is a woman aged 40 to 50 in good health and CMV-seronegative.

This clone was counted a few times. This chain uses TRBV6-1 with TRBJ1-5; tentative D call: TRBD1 (5 bases). CDR3 length: 15 amino acids. CDR1 and CDR2 (germline): MNHNS, SASEGT. The germline V and J ends were trimmed by 2 bases and 5 bases, with 13 bases remaining between them. The CDR3 spells CASSEIVTDDQPQHF. CDR3 DNA: TGTGCCAGCAGTGAAATCGTGACAGACGATCAGCCCCAGCATTTT.

The rearrangement joins TRBV28 to TRBJ2-4; 11 positions match TRBD1. The germline V gene encodes CDR1 MDHEN and CDR2 SYDVKM. Trimming removed 6 bases from V and 1 base from J; junction bases left unmatched: 14. CDR3 length: 19 residues. The CDR3 DNA reads as TGTGCCAGCAGGTTTAGGACAGGGGGCGTTGATCGGGCCAAAAACATTCAGTACTTC. This encodes CASRFRTGGVDRAKNIQYF.

This chain links TRBV28 with TRBJ1-5; D remains unclear. The V gene's germline CDR1 is MDHEN and CDR2 SYDVKM. V lost 2 bases and J 7 bases, leaving 6 bases between the germline ends. The CDR3 sequence is 12 residues long. The CDR3, as DNA: TGTGCCAGCAGTTTAATCCAACAGCCCCAGCATTTT. Its protein is CASSLIQQPQHF.

This clone was counted between two and nine times. The chain is built from TRBV7-6 and TRBJ2-1; possible D gene TRBD1, 6 bases. CDR1 is SGHVS, CDR2 FNYEAQ, per germline. V lost 8 bases to trimming and J lost 3 bases, with 14 bases between them. The CDR3 sequence is 14 residues long. The CDR3 region is CASGTLTLYNEQFF. The CDR3 DNA is TGTGCCAGCGGGACATTGACTCTCTACAATGAGCAGTTCTTC.

The CDR3 is CASSLDPAGTGPDEQYF. Here the CDR3 DNA reads TGTGCCAGCAGCTTAGATCCCGCTGGGACAGGCCCTGACGAGCAGTACTTC. V and J are TRBV11-3 and TRBJ2-7; 8 bases map to TRBD1. The CDR3 has 17 amino acids. Unmatched junction bases numbered 12, after V lost 0 bases and J lost 5 bases. Germline CDR1 SGHNT, CDR2 YENEEA.

The chain is built from TRBV10-3 and TRBJ1-1, with 10 bases lining up with TRBD1. The CDR3 sequence is 16 residues long. The J segment lost 2 bases and the V segment lost 0 bases, leaving 3 bases of the junction unmatched. CDR1 ENHRY and CDR2 SYGVKD come from the germline V gene. CDR3 sequence reads: CAISESDRGGNTEAFF. The CDR3 DNA reads as TGTGCCATCAGTGAGTCGGACAGGGGGGGAAACACTGAAGCTTTCTTT.

The rearrangement uses TRBV15 and TRBJ2-2, with D perhaps matching TRBD2 (6 bases). The CDR3 contains 13 residues. Germline CDR1 is LNHNV and CDR2 is YYDKDF (reference sequence). Trimming cost V 3 bases and J 6 bases, with 8 bases left between them. Here the CDR3 DNA reads TGTGCCACCAGCAGGGAGGGACCCGGGGAGCTGTTTTTT. Protein: CATSREGPGELFF.

The chain recombines TRBV5-1 with TRBJ2-7; D may be TRBD2 (6 bases). Germline V gene lookup returns CDR1 SGHRS and CDR2 YFSETQ. V was clipped by 5 bases and J by 1 base, with 16 bases between them. This CDR3 comprises 15 residues. The CDR3 DNA reads TGCGCCAGCAGTTTCAGCGGGTATGGTTCCTACGAGCAGTACTTC. This codes for CASSFSGYGSYEQYF.

With regard to this clone: Its ends do not fully match the called genes, so a read error is possible. DNA for the CDR3: TGTTCCAGCAGCTTAGTACCCGGGAGCGCCTACGAGCAGTACTTC. Translation gives CSSSLVPGSAYEQYF. The chain is built from TRBV7-9 and TRBJ2-7, with a weak D call TRBD2 (6 bases). Germline V gene sequence: CDR1 SEHNR, CDR2 FQNEAQ (reference sequence). The CDR3 spans 15 residues.

The chain employs TRBV7-2 and TRBJ2-5; 7 bases align to TRBD2. With 5 bases clipped from V and 5 bases from J, the junction kept 8 bases outside the gene matches. The length of the CDR3 is 14 residues. Germline CDR1 is SGHTA and CDR2 is FQGNSA. The CDR3 bases are TGTGCCAGCAGCATCGGGACTACCTATGAGACCCAGTACTTC. Encoded protein: CASSIGTTYETQYF.

The rearrangement uses TRBV11-3 and TRBJ2-4; D gene ambiguous. The CDR3 has 15 amino acids. V was clipped by 0 bases and J by 1 base, with 7 bases between them. The V gene's germline CDR1 is SGHNT and CDR2 YENEEA. This chain's CDR3 is CASSLEGRAKNIQYF. CDR3 sequence (DNA): TGTGCCAGCAGCTTAGAAGGCAGGGCCAAAAACATTCAGTACTTC.

In its sample, this clone was seen once. The chain uses TRBV19 and TRBJ1-2, with D unresolved. The CDR3 spans 13 residues. V was pared by 7 bases and J by 4 bases, with 13 bases between. Germline V gene sequence: CDR1 LNHDA, CDR2 SQIVND (reference sequence). CDR3 DNA sequence: TGTGCCAGTACCACAAGGAGGGCCTATGGCTACACCTTC. Protein sequence: CASTTRRAYGYTF.

The chain is built from TRBV5-1 and TRBJ2-3; perhaps TRBD2 as D (5 bases). The CDR3 extends over 12 amino acids. From germline, CDR1 is SGHRS and CDR2 YFSETQ. V lost 4 bases to trimming and J lost 5 bases, with 8 bases between them. CDR3 in amino acids: CASSPTIDTQYF. In DNA, the CDR3 is TGCGCCAGCAGCCCGACTATAGATACGCAGTATTTT.

This clone is a singleton in its sample. The same CDR3 is also encoded by other DNA sequences in this sample. The chain links TRBV7-9 to TRBJ2-3; D is undetermined. CDR1 SEHNR and CDR2 FQNEAQ come from the germline V gene (reference sequence). The CDR3 sequence is 13 residues long. V was pared by 2 bases and J by 2 bases, with 5 bases between. The CDR3 DNA reads TGTGCCAGCAGCTTAATAATCACAGATACGCAGTATTTT. Encoded protein: CASSLIITDTQYF.

This clone was found once. The V call is TRBV18, the J call TRBJ1-4; tentative D call: TRBD1 (5 bases). Looked up from germline, CDR1 is KGHSH and CDR2 is LQKENI. The CDR3 contains 15 residues. Trimming took off 2 bases at V and 1 base at J, with 8 bases between the two ends. Here the CDR3 DNA reads TGTGCCAGCTCACCAGATCAGGGAACTAATGAAAAACTGTTTTTT. As protein: CASSPDQGTNEKLFF.

This CDR3 reads CASSPRGAGDYTDTQYF. The CDR3 DNA follows: TGTGCCAGCAGCCCCCGAGGGGCGGGGGACTACACAGATACGCAGTATTTT. The chain couples TRBV28 to TRBJ2-3, with 7 positions matching TRBD2. Germline CDR1 is MDHEN and CDR2 is SYDVKM. The CDR3 extends over 17 amino acids. Trimming removed 6 bases from V and 2 bases from J; junction bases left unmatched: 14. The full variable domain, its missing parts supplied by reference TRBV28 and TRBJ2-3, is DVKVTQSSRYLVKRTGEKVFLECVQDMDHENMFWYRQDPGLGLRLIYFSYDVKMKEKGDIPEGYSVSREKKERFSLILESASTNQTSMYLCASSPRGAGDYTDTQYFGPGTRLTVL.

The V call is TRBV7-8, the J call TRBJ2-1; 8 nucleotides line up with TRBD1. The trim removed 3 bases at V and 15 bases at J, leaving 4 bases unmatched. CDR1 SGHVS and CDR2 FQNEAQ come from the germline V gene. This CDR3 is built from 11 residues. The CDR3 DNA is TGTGCCAGCAGCTTTGGACAGGGTATGTTCTTC. Its protein product is CASSFGQGMFF.

Notes on this clone: One junction end does not reproduce the germline sequence, and a read error may be involved. This chain joins TRBV7-9 and TRBJ2-7, with unresolved D. Germline assignment: CDR1 SEHNR and CDR2 FQNEAQ (reference sequence). This CDR3 comprises 12 residues. The CDR3 protein is CSSSLLSGEQYF. The CDR3 bases are TGTTCCAGCAGCTTATTATCGGGTGAGCAGTACTTC.

About this clone itself: A read error may account for a junction end that differs from germline. V gene TRBV7-9 combines with J gene TRBJ2-5; a possible D gene is TRBD1 (5 bases). CDR1 and CDR2 from the germline V gene are SEHNR and FQNEAQ (reference sequence). This CDR3 spans 12 amino acids. The CDR3 DNA follows: TGTTCCAGCAACAGAAGGGGAGAGACCCAGTACTTC. This translates into CSSNRRGETQYF.

This CDR3 is CASSEAGSGELFF. Written as DNA, the CDR3 is TGTGCCAGCAGTGAAGCTGGCTCCGGGGAGCTGTTTTTT. The V and J genes are TRBV2 and TRBJ2-2; D is ambiguous. Germline values: CDR1 SNHLY, CDR2 FYNNEI. V was trimmed by 0 bases and J by 6 bases, leaving 5 bases between them. This CDR3 is 13 amino acids long.

This chain's CDR3 is CASSIAGTPDNEQFF. CDR3 sequence (DNA): TGTGCCAGCAGCATCGCCGGGACTCCCGACAATGAGCAGTTCTTC. J is TRBJ2-1 and V is TRBV9, with D possibly matching TRBD2 (6 bases). Germline CDR1 is SGDLS and CDR2 is YYNGEE. This CDR3 comprises 15 residues. Trimming stripped 4 bases from V and 5 bases from J, with 16 bases between.

The rearrangement links TRBV7-9 to TRBJ1-1; 7 nucleotides agree with TRBD1. The germline V gene has CDR1 SEHNR and CDR2 FQNEAQ (reference sequence). This CDR3 contains 16 residues. Trimming at V came to 3 bases and at J to 0 bases, leaving 7 bases not matched to a gene. CDR3 DNA: TGTGCCAGCAGCTTTTTTCGCGACAGGGTGAACACTGAAGCTTTCTTT. This sequence encodes CASSFFRDRVNTEAFF. Full variable domain (rest looked up from reference TRBV7-9 and TRBJ1-1): DTGVSQNPRHKITKRGQNVTFRCDPISEHNRLYWYRQTLGQGPEFLTYFQNEAQLEKSRLLSDRFSAERPKGSFSTLEIQRTEQGDSAMYLCASSFFRDRVNTEAFFGQGTRLTVV.

The rearrangement uses TRBV11-3 and TRBJ2-5, with TRBD2 matching over 11 bases. This CDR3 has 16 residues. Losses at the gene ends were 5 bases for V and 3 bases for J; bases not matched to a gene: 8. In germline, CDR1 is SGHNT, CDR2 YENEEA. CDR3 DNA: TGTGCCAGCAGCCCAGATGGGACTAGCGGCGAAGAGACCCAGTACTTC. Protein product: CASSPDGTSGEETQYF.

The chain links TRBV11-3 to TRBJ2-1; TRBD2 matches at 9 bases. V lost 0 bases and J lost 0; bases outside the gene matches: 9. Germline CDR1 is SGHNT and CDR2 is YENEEA. This CDR3 has 19 amino acids. Here the CDR3 reads CASSLDLIAGAPSYNEQFF. In nucleotides, the CDR3 is TGTGCCAGCAGCTTAGATCTTATAGCGGGAGCCCCCTCCTACAATGAGCAGTTCTTC.

For the CDR3, the DNA is TGTGCCAGCAGCCCCGTGCGTGGAAACACCATATATTTT. It yields the protein CASSPVRGNTIYF. J is TRBJ1-3 and V is TRBV7-6; D remains ambiguous. Trimming left V 5 bases short and J 3 bases short, with 8 bases between. The CDR3 contains 13 residues. Germline loops: CDR1 SGHVS, CDR2 FNYEAQ.

The V call is TRBV5-1, the J call TRBJ2-7; TRBD1 aligns across 10 bases. J gave up 3 bases and V 4 bases, and 7 bases lay outside the gene matches. This CDR3 is 15 amino acids long. Germline CDR1 reads SGHRS; CDR2 reads YFSETQ. CDR3 coding DNA: TGCGCCAGCAGCAAGGGGACAGGGGTAAACTACGAGCAGTACTTC. Its translation: CASSKGTGVNYEQYF.

The chain links TRBV27 to TRBJ1-1; D is possibly TRBD1 (6 bases). The CDR3 totals 13 residues. Germline V gene sequence: CDR1 MNHEY, CDR2 SMNVEV (reference sequence). Trimming cost V 6 bases and J 1 base, with 9 bases left between them. The CDR3 sequence: CASSGGPNTEAFF. CDR3 DNA sequence: TGTGCCAGCAGCGGGGGGCCGAACACTGAAGCTTTCTTT.

V gene TRBV10-2 combines with J gene TRBJ2-3, with D hard to call. V was pared by 7 bases and J by 3 bases, with 8 bases between. Germline CDR1 and CDR2: WSHSY and SAAADI. The CDR3 consists of 12 residues. The CDR3 coding sequence is TGCGCCAGCAAATCGGAGACAGATACGCAGTATTTT. As protein: CASKSETDTQYF.

This CDR3 is CASSPGQGSNEQFF. In nucleotides, the CDR3 is TGCGCCAGCAGCCCCGGACAGGGTTCGAATGAGCAGTTCTTC. J is TRBJ2-1 and V is TRBV4-1, with 8 nucleotides matching TRBD1. The CDR3 covers 14 residues. The V and J ends lost 4 bases and 7 bases, in that order; junction bases with no gene match: 6. From germline, CDR1 is MGHRA and CDR2 YSYEKL.

The genes are TRBV7-9 and TRBJ2-7; the D gene is possibly TRBD2 (6 bases). The CDR3 consists of 13 residues. Deletions cut 0 bases from V and 6 bases from J, with 9 bases between. Germline loops: CDR1 SEHNR, CDR2 FQNEAQ (reference sequence). Written as DNA, the CDR3 is TGTGCCAGCAGCTTAGCGGGGGGTTCCGAGCAGTACTTC. Amino acid sequence: CASSLAGGSEQYF.

This chain uses TRBV4-1 with TRBJ2-1, with 7 bases fitting TRBD1. Looked up from germline, CDR1 is MGHRA and CDR2 is YSYEKL. V shed 6 bases and J 0 bases; nucleotides not matched to a gene: 5. CDR3 length: 15 amino acids. CDR3 nucleotides: TGCGCCAGCAGGCCGACAGGGAGCTCCTACAATGAGCAGTTCTTC. It translates to CASRPTGSSYNEQFF.

The genes are TRBV6-1 and TRBJ1-1; D gene uncertain. V was cut by 4 bases and J by 0 bases, with 9 bases left in between. Per the germline V gene, CDR1 is MNHNS and CDR2 is SASEGT. This CDR3 spans 14 amino acids. The CDR3 here is CASSVLSMNTEAFF. CDR3 nucleotides: TGTGCCAGCAGTGTACTCTCCATGAACACTGAAGCTTTCTTT.